This T cell receptor beta chain was obtained from a study of beta chain features in type 1 diabetes. CDR1 is MNHEY and CDR2 is SVGAGI in the germline V gene. The V gene end was trimmed by 5 bases and the J gene end by 0 bases; junction bases not matched to a gene: 4. The length of the CDR3 is 15 residues. Reverse transcription of all isolated RNA meant that expressed TCRB transcripts were sequenced. Roughly 3.7 million reads, on average, came from each naive, central memory and regulatory T cell sample. Repertoires were generated with immunoSEQ multiplex PCR, while TCRdb's copy carries only in-frame clones and drops some. This sample has hundreds of thousands of clones; over 12% occur once, and the top ten carry 0.03% to 0.04%. Findings and caveats of the study: Among all four CD4+ subsets, Type 1 diabetes patients had TCRB CDR3s that were moderately but significantly shorter.

This clone occurred a few times. Its antigen is currently unknown. Material: naive CD4+ T cells from blood. This clonotype was obtained from a man between 18 and 35 years old with type 1 diabetes. This chain connects TRBV6-5 to TRBJ2-7; the match to TRBD1 covers 10 bases. CDR3 amino acids: CASSIRTGGSYEQYF. The CDR3 nucleotides read TGTGCCAGCAGTATCCGGACAGGGGGCTCCTACGAGCAGTACTTC.